Presented here are 27 T cell receptor beta chains from one specimen sequenced in a study of regulatory T cells in long-lasting Graves disease. Construction of the TCR beta libraries employed iRepertoire HTBI primers in conjunction with Arm-PCR of CDR3 regions. A single record per CDR3 protein comes from TCRdb applying MiXCR to the multiplex PCR reads. In the table there are approximately 540,000 distinct CDR3 sequences, around 12% of which are singletons. Time point meaning: newly diagnosed GD, antithyroid drugs for less than 3 months. The TCR library used RNA extracted from PBMCs. Another study also made use of these data, one on T cells in Graves' hyperthyroidism and ophthalmopathy.

This material consisted of peripheral blood mononuclear cells (PBMCs), taken at new diagnosis, from a patient treated with antithyroid drugs. The source of these receptors is a woman aged 25 to 39 with Graves disease.

This clonotype has at least ten counts. The chain is built from TRBV11-2 and TRBJ2-1; D is uncertain. This CDR3 is 11 amino acids long. Germline V gives CDR1 SGHAT, CDR2 FQNNGV. Trimming left V 1 base short and J 7 bases short, with 2 bases between. The CDR3 region has the DNA TGTGCCAGCAGCTTAGCAAATGAGCAGTTCTTC. This encodes CASSLANEQFF.

This clonotype has ten or more counts. The chain couples TRBV28 to TRBJ1-2, with TRBD1 as a possible D gene (6 bases). Trimming took 6 bases from V and 3 from J, leaving 17 bases between them. This CDR3 is built from 15 residues. Germline V CDR1 and CDR2: MDHEN, SYDVKM. CDR3 region: CASRFPYNRDYGYTF. CDR3 DNA: TGTGCCAGCAGGTTCCCTTACAACAGGGACTATGGCTACACCTTC.

This clonotype was observed many times. This chain connects TRBV6-2 or TRBV6-3 to TRBJ1-1; D perhaps matches TRBD1 (6 bases). This CDR3 has 15 residues. Germline V CDR1 and CDR2: MNHEY, SVGEGT. Deletions cut 0 bases from V and 2 bases from J, with 10 bases between. The CDR3 region has the DNA TGTGCCAGCAGTTACTCGGACAGATATAACACTGAAGCTTTCTTT. Protein sequence: CASSYSDRYNTEAFF.

There are a few counts of this clonotype. A much larger clone is a single base away; this may be a read error. This rearrangement joins TRBV28 to TRBJ2-7; D possibly corresponds to TRBD1 (6 bases). CDR1 is MDHEN, CDR2 SYDVKM, per germline. The CDR3 runs to 15 residues. The CDR3 here is CASSSNREGSYGQYF. The CDR3 DNA reads as TGTGCCAGCAGTTCCAACAGGGAAGGCTCCTACGGGCAGTACTTC.

This clonotype was seen ten or more times. The chain recombines TRBV29-1 with TRBJ2-5; no reliable D call. Germline V CDR1 and CDR2: SQVTM, ANQGSEA. The CDR3 loop spans 15 amino acids. V was shortened by 5 bases and J by 2 bases, with 18 bases between the two germline ends. The CDR3 loop reads CSVRWASVGQETQYF. CDR3 nucleotide sequence: TGCAGCGTTAGGTGGGCCAGCGTGGGGCAAGAGACCCAGTACTTC. The variable domain in full, completed from reference TRBV29-1 and TRBJ2-5, reads SAVISQKPSRDICQRGTSLTIQCQVDSQVTMMFWYRQQPGQSLTLIATANQGSEATYESGFVIDKFPISRPNLTFSTLTVSNMSPEDSSIYLCSVRWASVGQETQYFGPGTRLLVL.

This clonotype was counted at least ten times. The chain carries TRBV6-1 and TRBJ1-1, with TRBD1 matching 7 bases. The CDR3 runs to 13 residues. V lost 10 bases to trimming and J lost 5 bases; unmatched junction nucleotides: 10. CDR1 is MNHNS, CDR2 SASEGT, per germline. The CDR3 DNA follows: TGTGCCACCATCGACAGGGCGGGAACTGAAGCTTTCTTT. It codes for CATIDRAGTEAFF.

This clonotype has a count of ten or more. The chain couples TRBV12-3 or TRBV12-4 to TRBJ2-1; 7 bases align to TRBD2. The CDR3 totals 14 residues. V lost 1 base and J lost 10; bases outside the gene matches: 7. The CDR3 region has the DNA TGTGCCAGCAGTTTAGATCGACTAGCTGGAGAGCAGTTCTTC. Translated: CASSLDRLAGEQFF.

V usage is TRBV2 and J usage is TRBJ2-5; 8 nucleotides match TRBD2. Looked up from germline, CDR1 is SNHLY and CDR2 is FYNNEI. The junction had 7 bases not matched to a gene; V was cut back by 4 bases and J by 9 bases. This CDR3 comprises 13 residues. CDR3 loop: CASSVGSGAPQYF. The CDR3 coding sequence is TGTGCCAGCAGTGTCGGTAGCGGGGCCCCCCAGTACTTC.

This clonotype was counted between two and nine times. This chain connects TRBV29-1 to TRBJ2-3; D unresolved. The germline CDR1 and CDR2 sequences are SQVTM and ANQGSEA. CDR3 length: 13 residues. Between the trimmed V and J ends, which lost 6 bases and 0 bases, there was a span of 10 bases. CDR3 loop: CSVPETSTDTQYF. For the CDR3, the DNA is TGCAGCGTCCCCGAAACTAGCACAGATACGCAGTATTTT.

In its sample, this clonotype was seen many times. The rearrangement links TRBV12-3 or TRBV12-4 to TRBJ2-3, with D perhaps TRBD2 (6 bases). V lost 3 bases to trimming and J lost 6 bases, with 16 bases between them. The CDR3 sequence is 15 residues long. CDR3 region: CASSFSLWSGDTQYF. Written as DNA, the CDR3 is TGTGCCAGCAGTTTTAGCCTCTGGAGCGGGGATACGCAGTATTTT.

This clonotype was observed a handful of times. CDR3 sequence reads: CSAPTDTEAFF. The CDR3 bases are TGCAGTGCTCCGACGGACACTGAAGCTTTCTTT. The chain couples TRBV20-1 to TRBJ1-1; D gene unclear. The V and J ends lost 5 bases and 3 bases respectively, with 7 bases between them. This CDR3 has 11 residues. Germline assignment: CDR1 DFQATT and CDR2 SNEGSKA (reference sequence).

This clonotype was detected ten times or more. The gene calls are TRBV2 and TRBJ2-1; D is unresolved. The V and J ends lost 8 bases and 4 bases respectively, with 6 bases between them. Germline-derived CDR1 and CDR2 are SNHLY and FYNNEI. This CDR3 contains 11 residues. The DNA for the CDR3 is TGTGCCAGCGGATCGTACAATGAGCAGTTCTTC. It codes for CASGSYNEQFF. Combining the CDR3 with reference TRBV2 and TRBJ2-1 gives the whole variable domain EPEVTQTPSHQVTQMGQEVILRCVPISNHLYFYWYRQILGQKVEFLVSFYNNEISEKSEIFDDQFSVERPDGSNFTLKIRSTKLEDSAMYFCASGSYNEQFFGPGTRLTVL.

Note on this clonotype: Compared with germline, one end of the junction differs, possibly owing to a read error. The chain joins TRBV28 to TRBJ1-5; D remains ambiguous. This CDR3 has 13 residues. CDR1 and CDR2 from the germline V gene are MDHEN and SYDVKM. This CDR3 is CASRRYSDQPQHF. The CDR3 DNA reads as TGTGCCAGCAGGAGGTATAGCGATCAGCCCCAGCATTTT.

This clonotype was seen repeatedly, ten times or more. V usage is TRBV28 and J usage is TRBJ2-1, with 8 bases identical to TRBD2. CDR3 length: 17 residues. V was clipped by 3 bases and J by 6 bases; unmatched bases: 13. Germline values: CDR1 MDHEN, CDR2 SYDVKM. DNA for the CDR3: TGTGCCAGCAGTTTGTATAATTTAGCGGGGTATCCCAATGAGCAGTTCTTC. Amino acid sequence: CASSLYNLAGYPNEQFF.

This clonotype was seen more than once but under ten times. The chain links TRBV29-1 to TRBJ2-2; 7 nucleotides align to TRBD2. CDR1 SQVTM and CDR2 ANQGSEA come from the germline V gene. This CDR3 spans 14 amino acids. J was trimmed by 0 bases and V by 7 bases; bases with no gene match: 5. The CDR3, as DNA: TGCAGCGCGCTACGGGGGGCGAACACCGGGGAGCTGTTTTTT. Amino acids: CSALRGANTGELFF.

This clonotype was seen more than once but under ten times. The chain recombines TRBV19 with TRBJ2-1; the match to TRBD2 covers 7 bases. The germline V gene has CDR1 LNHDA and CDR2 SQIVND (reference sequence). The CDR3 has 17 residues. V gave up 3 bases and J gave up 9 bases; unmatched junction bases: 17. CDR3 nucleotides: TGTGCCAGTAGTATCTTTGTCTCCCTAGCGGCGGAGGGTGAGCAGTTCTTC. Amino acid sequence: CASSIFVSLAAEGEQFF.

This clonotype was detected ten times or more. The rearrangement links TRBV15 to TRBJ1-5, with 11 bases lining up with TRBD1. The length of the CDR3 is 16 residues. V shed 0 bases and J 6 bases; nucleotides not matched to a gene: 4. Germline CDR1 and CDR2: LNHNV and YYDKDF (reference sequence). The CDR3 sequence: CATSRDVGQGGQPQHF. The CDR3 DNA reads TGTGCCACCAGCAGAGATGTGGGACAGGGGGGTCAGCCCCAGCATTTT.

This clonotype appeared a few times. The V and J genes are TRBV29-1 and TRBJ2-1; 7 bases agree with TRBD2. Trimming cost V 5 bases and J 2 bases; bases outside gene matches: 6. From germline, CDR1 is SQVTM and CDR2 ANQGSEA. The CDR3 loop spans 14 amino acids. The CDR3 loop reads CSVWREFAYNEQFF. CDR3 coding DNA: TGCAGCGTTTGGCGGGAGTTTGCCTACAATGAGCAGTTCTTC.

The V and J genes are TRBV20-1 and TRBJ1-5, with D hard to call. Deletions cut 4 bases from V and 10 bases from J, with 29 bases between. The CDR3 is 17 amino acids. Germline-derived CDR1 and CDR2 are DFQATT and SNEGSKA (reference sequence). The CDR3 DNA follows: TGCAGTGCTATAGATTTTCAAATTGAGGAGCCCATCAGCCCCCAGCATTTT. Translating it yields CSAIDFQIEEPISPQHF.

Ten or more counts support this clonotype. J is TRBJ2-1 and V is TRBV6-1; unclear D gene. The germline gives CDR1 MNHNS, CDR2 SASEGT. The length of the CDR3 is 12 residues. The V end lost 3 bases, the J end lost 7 bases, and 7 bases lay between the germline ends. This chain's CDR3 is CASSDVWNEQFF. In DNA, the CDR3 is TGTGCCAGCAGTGATGTCTGGAATGAGCAGTTCTTC.

The J gene is TRBJ2-2, the V gene TRBV5-1; 10 positions match TRBD1. The V and J ends lost 3 bases and 6 bases, in that order; junction bases with no gene match: 11. This CDR3 region has 17 residues. Germline-derived CDR1 and CDR2 are SGHRS and YFSETQ. The CDR3 DNA sequence: TGCGCCAGCAGCTGCAGACAGGGGGCGCGGATCGCCGGGGAGCTGTTTTTT. As protein: CASSCRQGARIAGELFF. Looking up the rest from reference TRBV5-1 and TRBJ2-2 gives the full variable domain: KAGVTQTPRYLIKTRGQQVTLSCSPISGHRSVSWYQQTPGQGLQFLFEYFSETQRNKGNFPGRFSGRQFSNSRSEMNVSTLELGDSALYLCASSCRQGARIAGELFFGEGSRLTVL.

The rearrangement joins TRBV5-5 to TRBJ1-6; 7 positions match TRBD1. There are 14 residues in the CDR3. With V trimmed by 2 bases and J by 12 bases, 8 bases remained unmatched. Looked up from germline, CDR1 is SGHKS and CDR2 is YYEKEE (reference sequence). The CDR3 sequence: CASSFGTVDLPLHF. CDR3 bases: TGTGCCAGCAGCTTCGGGACAGTAGATTTACCCCTCCACTTT.

This clonotype showed up many times. The chain combines TRBV11-3 with TRBJ2-7; TRBD1 matches 9 bases. J was trimmed by 3 bases and V by 4 bases; bases with no gene match: 7. Germline CDR1 is SGHNT and CDR2 is YENEEA. The CDR3 runs 15 residues. The CDR3 DNA follows: TGTGCCAGCAGCTCTATAGGGACAGGGAACTACGAGCAGTACTTC. Amino acids: CASSSIGTGNYEQYF. Variable domain in full (rest from reference TRBV11-3 and TRBJ2-7): EAGVVQSPRYKIIEKKQPVAFWCNPISGHNTLYWYLQNLGQGPELLIRYENEEAVDDSQLPKDRFSAERLKGVDSTLKIQPAELGDSAVYLCASSSIGTGNYEQYFGPGTRLTVT.

On this clonotype itself: A much larger clone lies a single base off, so this may be a read error. The rearrangement uses TRBV11-2 and TRBJ2-7; the D gene is possibly TRBD1 (6 bases). In germline, CDR1 is SGHAT, CDR2 FQNNGV. The ends were cut back, 8 bases at V and 3 bases at J, with 17 bases in the middle. This CDR3 region has 14 residues. CDR3 sequence reads: CASGGDRNNYEQYF. As DNA, the CDR3 is TGTGCCAGCGGCGGCGACAGGAACAACTACGAGCAGTACTTC.

This clonotype occurred many times. The chain recombines TRBV7-8 with TRBJ2-1; D is unclear. V was shortened by 8 bases and J by 0 bases, with 11 bases between the two germline ends. Germline V gives CDR1 SGHVS, CDR2 FQNEAQ. The CDR3 has 14 residues. Here the CDR3 reads CASGSGSSYNEQFF. In nucleotides, the CDR3 is TGTGCCAGCGGATCCGGTAGCTCCTACAATGAGCAGTTCTTC.

This clonotype was seen a handful of times. The DNA for the CDR3 is TGTGCCAGCAGTTACTCCCAATGGGACCTCTACGAGCAGTACTTC. It codes for CASSYSQWDLYEQYF. The V call is TRBV6-9, the J call TRBJ2-7; D may be TRBD1 or TRBD2 (5 bases each). The CDR3 is 15 amino acids. V lost 3 bases, J lost 3 bases, and 15 bases lay in between. Germline V gene lookup returns CDR1 MNHGY and CDR2 SVAAGI.

This clonotype was seen many times. V and J are TRBV19 and TRBJ1-1; tentatively, D is TRBD1 (5 bases). Deletions cut 3 bases from V and 5 bases from J, with 16 bases between. CDR1 and CDR2 from the germline V gene are LNHDA and SQIVND (reference sequence). The CDR3 runs to 15 residues. The CDR3 DNA reads as TGTGCCAGTAGTATGAGGACATCAGGAAGGACTGAAGCTTTCTTT. It yields the protein CASSMRTSGRTEAFF.